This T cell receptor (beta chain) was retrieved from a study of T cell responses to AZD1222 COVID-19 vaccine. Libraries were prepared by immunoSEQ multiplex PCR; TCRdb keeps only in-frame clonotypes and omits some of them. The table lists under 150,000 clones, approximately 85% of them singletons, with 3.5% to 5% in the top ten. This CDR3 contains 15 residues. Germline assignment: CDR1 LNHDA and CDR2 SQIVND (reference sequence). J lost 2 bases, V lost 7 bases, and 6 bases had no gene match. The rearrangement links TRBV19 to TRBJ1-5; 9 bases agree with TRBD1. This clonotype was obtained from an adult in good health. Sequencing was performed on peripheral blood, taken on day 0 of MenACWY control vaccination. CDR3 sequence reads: CASNGQGIGNQPQHF. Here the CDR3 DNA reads TGTGCCAGTAATGGACAGGGGATAGGCAATCAGCCCCAGCATTTT.